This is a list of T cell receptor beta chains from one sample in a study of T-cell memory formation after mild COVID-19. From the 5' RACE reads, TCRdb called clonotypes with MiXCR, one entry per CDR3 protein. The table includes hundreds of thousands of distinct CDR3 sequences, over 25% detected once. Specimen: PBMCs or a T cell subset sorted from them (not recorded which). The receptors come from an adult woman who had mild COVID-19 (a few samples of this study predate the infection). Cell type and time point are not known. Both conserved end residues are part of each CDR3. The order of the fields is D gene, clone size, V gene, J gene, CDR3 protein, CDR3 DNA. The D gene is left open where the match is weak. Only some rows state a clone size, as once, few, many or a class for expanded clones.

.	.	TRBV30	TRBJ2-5	CAWGRYQETQYF	TGTGCCTGGGGGAGATACCAAGAGACCCAGTACTTC
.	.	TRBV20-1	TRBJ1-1	CSARSREGFTEAFF	TGCAGTGCTAGGTCCAGGGAGGGATTCACTGAAGCTTTCTTT
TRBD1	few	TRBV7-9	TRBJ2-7	CASSNRDREGYEQYF	TGTGCCAGCAGTAACCGGGACAGGGAGGGTTACGAGCAGTACTTC
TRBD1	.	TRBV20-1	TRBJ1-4	CSARNGVGTGDEKLFF	TGCAGTGCTAGAAATGGTGTAGGGACAGGGGATGAAAAACTGTTTTTT
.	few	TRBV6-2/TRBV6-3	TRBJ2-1	CASSYRGNEQFF	TGTGCCAGCAGTTACCGGGGAAATGAGCAGTTCTTC
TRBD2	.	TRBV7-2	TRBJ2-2	CASSKAGVHTGELFF	TGTGCCAGCAGCAAAGCGGGAGTCCACACCGGGGAGCTGTTTTTT
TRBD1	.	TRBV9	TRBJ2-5	CASSAGDRQETQYF	TGTGCCAGCAGCGCCGGGGACAGACAAGAGACCCAGTACTTC
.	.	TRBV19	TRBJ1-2	CASTRGGKGYGYTF	TGTGCCAGCACGCGGGGGGGGAAGGGATATGGCTACACCTTC
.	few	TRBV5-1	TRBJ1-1	CASSGRGDTEAFF	TGCGCCAGCAGCGGAAGGGGAGACACTGAAGCTTTCTTT
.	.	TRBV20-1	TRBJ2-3	CSARRLPKRADTQYF	TGCAGTGCTAGGCGACTACCCAAGAGGGCAGATACGCAGTATTTT
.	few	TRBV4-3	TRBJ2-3	CASSQASSSTDTQYF	TGCGCCAGCAGCCAAGCTAGCAGTAGCACAGATACGCAGTATTTT
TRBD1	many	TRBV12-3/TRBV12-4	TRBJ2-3	CASSRDRLTDTQYF	TGTGCCAGCAGTCGGGACAGACTCACAGATACGCAGTATTTT
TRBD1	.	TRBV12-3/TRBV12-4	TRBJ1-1	CASSWTGNTEAFF	TGTGCCAGCAGTTGGACAGGGAACACTGAAGCTTTCTTT
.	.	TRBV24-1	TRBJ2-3	CATSDSLVPSEQYF	TGTGCCACCAGTGATAGCCTCGTACCCAGCGAGCAGTATTTT
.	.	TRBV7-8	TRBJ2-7	CASSSQDEYEQYF	TGTGCCAGCAGCTCCCAAGACGAATACGAGCAGTACTTC
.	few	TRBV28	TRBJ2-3	CASSSDRSITDTQYF	TGTGCCAGCAGTTCGGACAGAAGCATCACAGATACGCAGTATTTT
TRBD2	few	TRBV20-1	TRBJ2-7	CSASLREAEYF	TGCAGTGCTAGCCTTCGGGAGGCAGAGTACTTC
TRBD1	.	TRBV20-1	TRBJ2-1	CSAGTGGGYNEQFF	TGCAGTGCTGGGACAGGAGGGGGTTACAATGAGCAGTTCTTC
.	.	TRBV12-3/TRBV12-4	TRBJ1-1	CASSPPGRFLAAFF	TGTGCCAGCAGTCCACCGGGCAGGTTTTTGGCTGCTTTCTTT
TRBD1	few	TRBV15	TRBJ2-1	CATSRGQVNEQFF	TGTGCCACCAGCCGGGGACAGGTCAATGAGCAGTTCTTC
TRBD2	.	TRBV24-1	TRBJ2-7	CAPVVQVEREGRGDEQYF	TGTGCCCCCGTAGTTCAAGTGGAGCGGGAGGGCCGGGGGGACGAGCAGTACTTC
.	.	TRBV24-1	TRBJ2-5	CATSDRTRPGETQYF	TGTGCCACCAGTGATCGGACTCGACCGGGGGAGACCCAGTACTTC
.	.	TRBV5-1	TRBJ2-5	CASSLVARSEETQYF	TGCGCCAGCAGCTTGGTAGCGAGGAGTGAAGAGACCCAGTACTTC
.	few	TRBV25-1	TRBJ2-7	CASSERGPYEQYF	TGTGCCAGCAGTGAACGGGGCCCCTACGAGCAGTACTTC
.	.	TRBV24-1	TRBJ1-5	CATSRQGGQPQHF	TGTGCCACCAGTCGGCAGGGCGGGCAGCCCCAGCATTTT
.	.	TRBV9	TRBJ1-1	CASSERGSRGEAFF	TGTGCCAGCAGCGAGAGGGGATCGCGCGGGGAAGCTTTCTTT
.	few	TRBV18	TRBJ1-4	CASSLDRLATNEKLFF	TGTGCCAGCTCACTGGACAGACTCGCAACTAATGAAAAACTGTTTTTT
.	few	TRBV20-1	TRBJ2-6	CSARESGANVLTF	TGCAGTGCTAGAGAGTCTGGGGCCAACGTCCTGACTTTC
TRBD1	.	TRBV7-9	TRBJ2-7	CASSFPGQGNEYEQYF	TGTGCCAGCAGCTTTCCCGGACAGGGCAACGAGTACGAGCAGTACTTC
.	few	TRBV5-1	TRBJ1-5	CASSLGGGFNQPQHF	TGCGCCAGCAGCTTGGGTGGGGGCTTCAATCAGCCCCAGCATTTT
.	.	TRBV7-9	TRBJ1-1	CASSLPVFNTEAFF	TGTGCCAGCAGCCTACCTGTCTTTAACACTGAAGCTTTCTTT
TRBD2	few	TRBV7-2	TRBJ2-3	CASSLSMGLSGGTQYF	TGTGCCAGCAGCTTATCTATGGGACTCTCGGGGGGTACGCAGTATTTT
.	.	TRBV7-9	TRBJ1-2	CASSLKATGNGYTF	TGTGCCAGCAGCCTCAAGGCAACAGGGAACGGCTACACCTTC
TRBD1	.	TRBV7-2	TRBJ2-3	CASSPLGQGNTDTQYF	TGTGCCAGCAGCCCTCTGGGACAGGGGAACACAGATACGCAGTATTTT